These 30 T cell receptor beta chains originate from one sample sequenced in a study of CD8+CD57+ T cells in acquired aplastic anemia. Investigators profiled TCR beta VDJ and CDR3 from genomic DNA template. TCRdb analysed the reads with MiXCR anew, one entry per CDR3 protein. This sample has roughly 180,000 distinct CDR3 sequences, with roughly 63% found just once. Patients who underwent sequencing had shown CD8+CD57+ cell expansion by flow cytometry. Sequenced input: sorted CD4+, CD8+, or CD8+CD57+ T cells (not recorded which) from PBMCs. These receptors were taken from a human donor with aplastic anemia.

The chain employs TRBV15 and TRBJ1-1; no reliable D call. Germline V gene lookup returns CDR1 LNHNV and CDR2 YYDKDF (reference sequence). The V gene lost 1 base and the J gene lost 6 bases, with 15 bases spanning the gap. This CDR3 is built from 15 residues. The CDR3 loop reads CATSRGAGVISEAFF. The CDR3, as DNA: TGTGCCACCAGCAGAGGGGCAGGCGTGATTTCTGAAGCTTTCTTT.

This clonotype was seen repeatedly, ten times or more. This sequence joins TRBV4-1 and TRBJ1-5; the D is unclear. Between the trimmed V and J ends, which lost 0 bases and 2 bases, there was a span of 5 bases. Germline CDR1 MGHRA, CDR2 YSYEKL. The CDR3 has 14 residues. CDR3 region: CASSQDPGNQPQHF. CDR3 DNA: TGCGCCAGCAGCCAAGATCCGGGCAATCAGCCCCAGCATTTT.

This chain links TRBV10-3 with TRBJ2-6, with D maybe TRBD2 (6 bases). The CDR3 is 18 residues long. Germline-derived CDR1 and CDR2 are ENHRY and SYGVKD. Trimming stripped 0 bases from V and 0 bases from J, with 12 bases between. The CDR3 here is CAISESTGGSSGANVLTF. In nucleotides, the CDR3 is TGTGCCATCAGTGAGTCGACCGGGGGTAGCTCTGGGGCCAACGTCCTGACTTTC.

This clonotype was detected once. The chain carries TRBV4-1 and TRBJ2-1; 8 nucleotides agree with TRBD1. In germline, CDR1 is MGHRA, CDR2 YSYEKL. Losses at the gene ends were 0 bases for V and 5 bases for J; bases not matched to a gene: 6. The CDR3 covers 16 residues. CDR3 loop: CASSQEEAGGNNEQFF. Written as DNA, the CDR3 is TGCGCCAGCAGCCAAGAAGAGGCAGGGGGCAACAATGAGCAGTTCTTC.

This clonotype was seen ten or more times. This chain connects TRBV12-3 or TRBV12-4 to TRBJ2-1; 9 bases align to TRBD2. This CDR3 contains 16 residues. V trimming: 2 bases; J trimming: 7 bases; junction bases outside the gene matches: 9. The CDR3 sequence is CASSLPSGGHYNEQFF. Here the CDR3 DNA reads TGTGCCAGCAGTTTACCCAGCGGGGGGCATTATAATGAGCAGTTCTTC.

V and J are TRBV7-8 and TRBJ2-1, with 7 bases matching TRBD1. The germline V gene encodes CDR1 SGHVS and CDR2 FQNEAQ. The CDR3 is 15 residues long. V was pared by 4 bases and J by 0 bases, with 3 bases of the junction left unmatched. The CDR3 protein is CASSSNRGSYNEQFF. The CDR3 nucleotides read TGTGCCAGCAGCTCGAACAGGGGCTCCTACAATGAGCAGTTCTTC.

The chain links TRBV20-1 to TRBJ2-3; 9 nucleotides agree with TRBD2. Per the germline V gene, CDR1 is DFQATT and CDR2 is SNEGSKA (reference sequence). J lost 3 bases, V lost 8 bases, and 12 bases had no gene match. This CDR3 has 15 residues. For the CDR3, the DNA is TGCAGTTACACCGATGGACTAGCGAGGACAGATACGCAGTATTTT. This gives the protein CSYTDGLARTDTQYF.

The table lists this clonotype with a few counts. The chain links TRBV9 to TRBJ1-6, with 7 bases aligning to TRBD1. Trimming took 5 bases from V and 6 from J; bases not matched to a gene: 5. Germline-derived CDR1 and CDR2 are SGDLS and YYNGEE. CDR3 length: 14 amino acids. CDR3 DNA: TGTGCCAGCAGTCTGGACAGGCTTAATTCACCCCTCCACTTT. It encodes CASSLDRLNSPLHF. The variable domain in full, completed from reference TRBV9 and TRBJ1-6, reads DSGVTQTPKHLITATGQRVTLRCSPRSGDLSVYWYQQSLDQGLQFLIQYYNGEERAKGNILERFSAQQFPDLHSELNLSSLELGDSALYFCASSLDRLNSPLHFGNGTRLTVT.

V usage is TRBV5-1 and J usage is TRBJ2-1; possibly TRBD1 for D (6 bases). With 1 base removed from V and 12 bases from J, the gap between germline ends came to 20 bases. The CDR3 consists of 15 residues. CDR1 is SGHRS, CDR2 YFSETQ, per germline. The CDR3 DNA reads TGCGCCAGCAGCTTGAATGGGGGCCAGTCCGTGGTGCAGTTCTTC. Protein product: CASSLNGGQSVVQFF.

This chain links TRBV29-1 with TRBJ1-2, with D perhaps matching TRBD1 (6 bases). V gave up 4 bases and J gave up 8 bases, with 14 bases separating them. The germline V gene encodes CDR1 SQVTM and CDR2 ANQGSEA. CDR3 length: 12 amino acids. The CDR3 bases are TGCAGCGTTGGTCACAGGGAGGGAGGCTACACCTTC. Translating it yields CSVGHREGGYTF. The full variable domain, rest sourced from reference TRBV29-1 and TRBJ1-2, is SAVISQKPSRDICQRGTSLTIQCQVDSQVTMMFWYRQQPGQSLTLIATANQGSEATYESGFVIDKFPISRPNLTFSTLTVSNMSPEDSSIYLCSVGHREGGYTFGSGTRLTVV.

The chain is built from TRBV15 and TRBJ1-5; 8 positions match TRBD1. There are 14 residues in the CDR3. Germline V gene lookup returns CDR1 LNHNV and CDR2 YYDKDF (reference sequence). The J segment lost 14 bases and the V segment lost 0 bases, leaving 9 bases of the junction unmatched. This CDR3 reads CATSRETGARDEHF. CDR3 nucleotide sequence: TGTGCCACCAGCAGAGAGACAGGGGCGAGGGACGAGCATTTT. The full variable domain, in which reference TRBV15 and TRBJ1-5 provide the parts outside the CDR3, is DAMVIQNPRYQVTQFGKPVTLSCSQTLNHNVMYWYQQKSSQAPKLLFHYYDKDFNNEADTPDNFQSRRPNTSFCFLDIRSPGLGDTAMYLCATSRETGARDEHFGDGTRLSIL.

The chain carries TRBV7-3 and TRBJ2-3; 13 bases are a match to TRBD2. CDR1 is SGHTA, CDR2 FQGTGA, per germline. V gave up 5 bases and J gave up 5 bases; unmatched junction bases: 4. This CDR3 has 15 amino acids. Here the CDR3 reads CASSPRLAGGDTQYF. The DNA of the CDR3 is TGTGCCAGCAGCCCTAGACTAGCGGGAGGAGATACGCAGTATTTT.

In its sample, this clonotype was seen many times. This chain connects TRBV9 to TRBJ1-4; D unresolved. The CDR3 length is 15 residues. Per germline, CDR1 SGDLS and CDR2 YYNGEE. V was pared by 0 bases and J by 3 bases, with 9 bases between. In DNA, the CDR3 is TGTGCCAGCAGCGTAGAACCGCTCGCTAATGAAAAACTGTTTTTT. It is translated as CASSVEPLANEKLFF.

The V and J genes are TRBV9 and TRBJ2-1; a possible D gene is TRBD2 (6 bases). V dropped 3 bases and J dropped 1 base, with 11 bases sitting between them. Germline-derived CDR1 and CDR2 are SGDLS and YYNGEE. The CDR3 is 15 residues long. The CDR3 nucleotides are TGTGCCAGCAGCGGGGGGGACTCTTCCTACAATGAGCAGTTCTTC. It is translated as CASSGGDSSYNEQFF.

The chain links TRBV24-1 to TRBJ2-7, with 10 bases aligning to TRBD1. The CDR3 runs 14 residues. V lost 3 bases to trimming and J lost 7 bases; unmatched junction nucleotides: 5. Looked up from germline, CDR1 is KGHDR and CDR2 is SFDVKD. DNA of the CDR3: TGTGCCACCAGTGATCCGGACAGGGGGAGAGAGCAGTACTTC. This codes for CATSDPDRGREQYF.

This clonotype was seen just once. One junction end disagrees with the germline gene, perhaps due to a read error. The chain links TRBV12-3 or TRBV12-4 to TRBJ2-2, with 8 bases aligning to TRBD2. The CDR3 covers 13 residues. The CDR3 region has the DNA TGTGCCAGTAAACCCGCGGGGGGCGGGGAGCTGTCTTTT. Protein sequence: CASKPAGGGELSF.

This clonotype was picked up a small number of times. The rearrangement uses TRBV2 and TRBJ2-2, with 8 positions matching TRBD1. Germline V gene lookup returns CDR1 SNHLY and CDR2 FYNNEI. This CDR3 spans 13 amino acids. The junction had 2 bases not matched to a gene; V was cut back by 5 bases and J by 6 bases. For the CDR3, the DNA is TGTGCCAGCAGTTTACAGGGGGCCGGGGAGCTGTTTTTT. This translates into CASSLQGAGELFF.

Worth noting for this clonotype: The junction does not match germline at one end; this may be a read error. The rearrangement uses TRBV7-9 and TRBJ1-2; D is uncertain. This CDR3 has 13 residues. Germline V gives CDR1 SEHNR, CDR2 FQNEAQ (reference sequence). Here the CDR3 DNA reads TGTGCCGGCAGCTTAGAAGTGCCCCAGGGCTACACCTTC. The encoded protein is CAGSLEVPQGYTF.

The CDR3 region has the DNA TGTGCCAGCAGTGGGACTCCGGACCCTCAGCCCCAGCATTTT. It encodes CASSGTPDPQPQHF. The chain employs TRBV27 and TRBJ1-5, with a weak D call TRBD1 (5 bases). CDR3 length equals 14 residues. Between the trimmed V and J ends, which lost 5 bases and 6 bases, there was a span of 14 bases. From germline, CDR1 is MNHEY and CDR2 SMNVEV (reference sequence).

Comments on this clonotype: One end of the junction does not line up with germline, which may come from a read error. The rearrangement links TRBV7-7 to TRBJ1-5; no firm D call. The CDR3 sequence is 18 residues long. Germline V gene data show CDR1 as SSHAT and CDR2 as FNYEAQ (reference sequence). The DNA of the CDR3 is TGTGCTAGCAGCTTAGTCCCAGGTGGGGATTTGGGCAATCAGCCCCAGCATTTT. Amino acids: CASSLVPGGDLGNQPQHF.

A word on this clonotype: A read error may produce the germline difference seen at one junction end. As DNA, the CDR3 is TGTGCCAGTGGGGGGACAAGGATCTTC. Translation: CASGGTRIF. The rearrangement links TRBV7-2 to TRBJ2-1; D may correspond to TRBD1 or TRBD2 (6 bases each). The length of the CDR3 is 9 residues. Germline V gene data show CDR1 as SGHTA and CDR2 as FQGNSA. Filled out from reference TRBV7-2 and TRBJ2-1, the complete variable domain reads GAGVSQSPSNKVTEKGKDVELRCDPISGHTALYWYRQSLGQGLEFLIYFQGNSAPDKSGLPSDRFSAERTGGSVSTLTIQRTQQEDSAVYLCASGGTRIFGPGTRLTVL.

Only one count was recorded for this clonotype. The chain employs TRBV20-1 and TRBJ1-3; D might be TRBD1 (6 bases). CDR3 length: 17 amino acids. The V and J ends lost 6 bases and 0 bases respectively, with 21 bases between them. Germline V lookup: CDR1 DFQATT, CDR2 SNEGSKA (reference sequence). The CDR3 sequence is CSAFKRGGHLSGNTIYF. The CDR3 DNA is TGCAGTGCCTTTAAGAGGGGGGGGCACCTCTCTGGAAACACCATATATTTT.

The CDR3 nucleotides are TGCGCCAGCCTCTCTACCATGAACACTGAAGCTTTCTTT. The encoded protein is CASLSTMNTEAFF. The chain joins TRBV5-1 to TRBJ1-1; D is uncertain. V dropped 7 bases and J dropped 0 bases, with 10 bases sitting between them. The CDR3 totals 13 residues. Germline V CDR1 and CDR2: SGHRS, YFSETQ.

This clonotype was recorded many times. The chain recombines TRBV10-1 with TRBJ1-4, with no clear D. Trimming took 1 base from V and 8 from J, leaving 11 bases between them. Germline CDR1 reads WNHNN; CDR2 reads SYGVQD (reference sequence). CDR3 size: 14 residues. In DNA form, the CDR3 reads TGCGCCAGCAGTGAGTTTAATTCGGGAGAAAAACTGTTTTTT. Translated: CASSEFNSGEKLFF.

This rearrangement joins TRBV19 to TRBJ1-4; 7 nucleotides agree with TRBD1. CDR1 and CDR2 from the germline V gene are LNHDA and SQIVND (reference sequence). J gave up 7 bases and V 5 bases, and 13 bases lay outside the gene matches. This CDR3 spans 16 amino acids. CDR3 DNA: TGTGCCAGTAGTCCCCGGACAGGAGGGTCTAGTGAAAAACTGTTTTTT. Amino acids: CASSPRTGGSSEKLFF.

This rearrangement joins TRBV24-1 to TRBJ2-7, with TRBD1 matching over 8 bases. This CDR3 spans 13 amino acids. Germline V gene sequence: CDR1 KGHDR, CDR2 SFDVKD. J gave up 3 bases and V 5 bases, and 2 bases lay outside the gene matches. The chain's CDR3 is CATSAGGNYEQYF. CDR3 bases: TGTGCCACCAGTGCAGGGGGCAACTACGAGCAGTACTTC.

Comments on this clonotype: This may stem from a read error, because a much larger clone lies one nucleotide away. The chain carries TRBV9 and TRBJ2-2; 7 nucleotides agree with TRBD1. The CDR3 consists of 16 residues. V gave up 4 bases and J gave up 4 bases; unmatched junction bases: 10. Germline V gives CDR1 SGDLS, CDR2 YYNGEE. This CDR3 is CASSPTEGASTGELFF. In DNA form, the CDR3 reads TGTGCCAGCAGCCCCACTGAGGGGGCTAGCACCGGGGAGCTGTTTTTT.

This clonotype was recorded many times. The CDR3 is CASSSRQGQSTEAFF. CDR3 DNA sequence: TGTGCCAGCAGTTCACGACAGGGCCAGAGCACTGAAGCTTTCTTT. The chain employs TRBV27 and TRBJ1-1, with 7 bases aligning to TRBD1. Germline loops: CDR1 MNHEY, CDR2 SMNVEV (reference sequence). This CDR3 is built from 15 residues. The V gene end was trimmed by 4 bases and the J gene end by 4 bases; junction bases not matched to a gene: 9.

This clonotype was counted ten times or more. The chain recombines TRBV9 with TRBJ2-3; 7 bases fit TRBD1. Trimming at V came to 0 bases and at J to 4 bases, leaving 2 bases not matched to a gene. This CDR3 spans 14 amino acids. Germline V gene sequence: CDR1 SGDLS, CDR2 YYNGEE. The DNA for the CDR3 is TGTGCCAGCAGCGTAGGGACAGGCCCAGATACGCAGTATTTT. This codes for CASSVGTGPDTQYF. The complete variable domain, with remaining parts taken from reference TRBV9 and TRBJ2-3, reads DSGVTQTPKHLITATGQRVTLRCSPRSGDLSVYWYQQSLDQGLQFLIQYYNGEERAKGNILERFSAQQFPDLHSELNLSSLELGDSALYFCASSVGTGPDTQYFGPGTRLTVL.

The chain uses TRBV19 and TRBJ1-2, with a possible D match to TRBD1 (6 bases). Germline assignment: CDR1 LNHDA and CDR2 SQIVND (reference sequence). The V end lost 4 bases, the J end lost 7 bases, and 13 bases lay between the germline ends. This CDR3 region has 13 residues. The CDR3 region has the DNA TGTGCCAGTAGTACAGACAGGAAGTCTGGCTACACCTTC. This encodes CASSTDRKSGYTF.